Presented here are 14 T cell receptor beta chains from one specimen sequenced in a study of shared clonotypes between healthy human individuals (TCRdb year 2020). For the CD8 naive samples, CD45RO-negative cells were positively selected for CCR7, yielding a CD45RA+CCR7+ population from which TemRA cells were excluded. The protocol used for the library was the immunoSEQ multiplex PCR assay. Entries here come from immuneACCESS through TCRdb and include only in-frame sequences with V and J called. Some clones fail to appear in such tables; in the studies checked, an unresolved V gene covers under half of the shortfall, and the cause of the remainder is unknown. The sample table records 760,000 or so clones; about 96% of these occur just once. The ten top clones hold about 0.25% of the sample. Sample: naive CD8+ T cells sorted from blood. Read against the paper, the sample's cell subset or site label means: CD45RA+CCR7+. These TCRs come from a man aged 25 to 40 in good health.

The table lists this clone with a count of one. The chain is built from TRBV20-1 and TRBJ2-1; no definite D call. The CDR3 covers 11 residues. The V end lost 6 bases, the J end lost 7 bases, and 10 bases lay between the germline ends. Germline assignment: CDR1 DFQATT and CDR2 SNEGSKA (reference sequence). CDR3 DNA sequence: TGCAGTGCGCAGGACGGGAATGAGCAGTTCTTC. Its translation: CSAQDGNEQFF.

Worth noting for this clone: Relative to the germline gene, one junction end is altered; a read error may explain this. This chain connects TRBV9 to TRBJ2-1; possibly TRBD2 for D (6 bases). Looked up from germline, CDR1 is SGDLS and CDR2 is YYNGEE. The CDR3 covers 13 residues. The CDR3 reads CASSGLVYSEQFF. The CDR3 region has the DNA TGTGCCAGCAGCGGACTAGTTTACAGTGAGCAGTTCTTC.

This clone was seen only a few times. The chain couples TRBV6-5 to TRBJ2-1; perhaps TRBD2 as D (6 bases). This CDR3 has 12 residues. V dropped 4 bases and J dropped 9 bases, with 10 bases sitting between them. Germline CDR1 reads MNHEY; CDR2 reads SVGAGI. CDR3 bases: TGTGCCAGCAGTTCCACTAGCTTTGAGCAGTTCTTC. Residues: CASSSTSFEQFF.

The chain combines TRBV5-1 with TRBJ2-1; D unresolved. The germline V gene has CDR1 SGHRS and CDR2 YFSETQ. CDR3 length: 15 residues. The germline V and J ends were trimmed by 4 bases and 2 bases, with 13 bases remaining between them. In DNA form, the CDR3 reads TGCGCCAGCAGCCAGTCTGGCGACGCCTACAATGAGCAGTTCTTC. It specifies CASSQSGDAYNEQFF.

The CDR3 reads CASSLSRALNQPQHF. As DNA, the CDR3 is TGTGCCAGCAGCTTAAGCAGGGCCTTGAATCAGCCCCAGCATTTT. The chain employs TRBV13 and TRBJ1-5, with D possibly being TRBD1 (5 bases). Trimming removed 2 bases at V and 4 bases at J, with 12 bases between. The germline gives CDR1 PRHDT, CDR2 FYEKMQ (reference sequence). The CDR3 runs 15 residues.

This chain connects TRBV14 to TRBJ2-7; the match to TRBD2 covers 8 bases. V was clipped by 0 bases and J by 5 bases; unmatched bases: 15. The CDR3 is 18 amino acids. CDR1 SGHDN and CDR2 FVKESK come from the germline V gene. The CDR3 here is CASSQEKGVTSAGDEQYF. CDR3 coding DNA: TGTGCCAGCAGCCAAGAAAAAGGGGTGACTAGCGCCGGGGACGAGCAGTACTTC. Together with reference TRBV14 and TRBJ2-7, the CDR3 gives the full variable domain: EAGVTQFPSHSVIEKGQTVTLRCDPISGHDNLYWYRRVMGKEIKFLLHFVKESKQDESGMPNNRFLAERTGGTYSTLKVQPAELEDSGVYFCASSQEKGVTSAGDEQYFGPGTRLTVT.

Regarding this clone: Other nucleotide sequences from this sample produce the same CDR3. The V gene is TRBV28, the J gene TRBJ2-7; D is undetermined. Trimming shortened V by 5 bases and J by 2 bases, and 7 bases separated the two germline ends. From germline, CDR1 is MDHEN and CDR2 SYDVKM. There are 12 residues in the CDR3. The CDR3 nucleotides are TGTGCCAGCAGTCCTCCGACCTACGAGCAGTACTTC. Translating gives CASSPPTYEQYF.

The chain joins TRBV18 to TRBJ2-7; D might be TRBD2 (6 bases). This CDR3 comprises 13 residues. CDR1 is KGHSH and CDR2 is LQKENI in the germline V gene. The V end lost 2 bases, the J end lost 7 bases, and 12 bases lay between the germline ends. In nucleotides, the CDR3 is TGTGCCAGCTCACCAGAGTGGAGGGAGGAGCAGTACTTC. Its protein product is CASSPEWREEQYF.

The chain joins TRBV27 to TRBJ2-5; D is unclear. This CDR3 is built from 14 residues. The V end was cut by 5 bases, the J end by 2 bases, with 12 bases between. Germline CDR1 is MNHEY and CDR2 is SMNVEV (reference sequence). The CDR3 here is CASSQYTPQETQYF. The CDR3 bases are TGTGCCAGCAGTCAATATACTCCTCAAGAGACCCAGTACTTC.

The CDR3 DNA reads as TGTGCCAGTAGTATAGATGAGACAGGTTGGCACACAGATACGCAGTATTTT. It is translated as CASSIDETGWHTDTQYF. The chain couples TRBV19 to TRBJ2-3; TRBD1 might be the D (6 bases). This CDR3 region has 17 residues. CDR1 is LNHDA and CDR2 is SQIVND in the germline V gene (reference sequence). V lost 0 bases, J lost 2 bases, and 15 bases lay in between.

The CDR3 reads CASGGTGMDEQFF. CDR3 coding DNA: TGTGCCAGCGGAGGGACAGGGATGGATGAGCAGTTCTTC. This sequence joins TRBV2 and TRBJ2-1, with 9 nucleotides matching TRBD1. Germline V gene data show CDR1 as SNHLY and CDR2 as FYNNEI. V dropped 8 bases and J dropped 8; count of bases not matched to a gene: 7. This CDR3 has 13 amino acids.

This chain uses TRBV19 with TRBJ2-3, with 13 bases identical to TRBD2. J gave up 5 bases and V 2 bases, and 4 bases lay outside the gene matches. Germline CDR1 LNHDA, CDR2 SQIVND (reference sequence). The CDR3 consists of 16 residues. The CDR3 region has the DNA TGTGCCAGTAGTATATCCTGGACTAGCGGGAGAGATACGCAGTATTTT. It encodes CASSISWTSGRDTQYF.

This chain links TRBV15 with TRBJ1-5, with a possible D match to TRBD1 (5 bases). Trimming shortened V by 0 bases and J by 3 bases, and 9 bases separated the two germline ends. CDR3 length: 15 amino acids. Germline CDR1 LNHNV, CDR2 YYDKDF (reference sequence). This CDR3 reads CATSRDRGYNQPQHF. The CDR3 DNA is TGTGCCACCAGCAGAGATAGGGGATACAATCAGCCCCAGCATTTT.

CDR3 bases: TGTGCCAGCACCTACGCCCCAGCAGGGGCCAACGTCCTGACTTTC. It codes for CASTYAPAGANVLTF. The genes are TRBV6-5 and TRBJ2-6; D unresolved. Between the trimmed V and J ends, which lost 7 bases and 4 bases, there was a span of 14 bases. The germline V gene has CDR1 MNHEY and CDR2 SVGAGI. The CDR3 runs to 15 residues.